These T cell receptor beta chains were read from a single sample in a study of beta chain features in type 1 diabetes. Data came from immunoSEQ multiplex PCR; TCRdb stores just in-frame clones and leaves some out. Of a few hundred thousand clones detected, more than 11% appear once; the ten largest clones hold roughly 0.035%. The sequenced sample was naive CD4+ T cells from blood. The source of these receptors is a man aged 25-40 years in good health. Each CDR3 is given without its conserved first and last residue.

j_call | v_call | cdr3_aa
TRBJ2-1 | TRBV7-9 | ATLRGRANEQF
TRBJ2-1 | TRBV7-9 | ASSLGGTDGDEQF
TRBJ2-1 | TRBV5-4 | ASSLVAGGSYNEQF
TRBJ2-2 | TRBV5-1 | ASSLRVNTGELF
TRBJ2-4 | TRBV18 | ASSPSMGAKNIQY
TRBJ1-5 | TRBV2 | ASRRQGAGPQH
TRBJ1-3 | TRBV9 | ASSVDGARPGNTIY
TRBJ2-1 | TRBV4-2 | ASSQVSGSTYNEQF
TRBJ2-1 | TRBV7-2 | ASSFASPQVSI
TRBJ1-6 | TRBV10-3 | AIRAGGSPLH
TRBJ2-5 | TRBV7-9 | ASSLEASIVTQY
TRBJ1-2 | TRBV10-1 | ASSETGSYGYT
TRBJ1-4 | TRBV7-2 | ASSLFPGEKLF
TRBJ2-1 | TRBV5-1 | ASSLNGLAGAGEQF
TRBJ1-1 | TRBV4-3 | ASSQVGGVVAEAF
TRBJ1-1 | TRBV29-1 | SVWDRGETEAF
TRBJ1-1 | TRBV2 | ASSVRGRNTEAF
TRBJ1-5 | TRBV28 | ASSPSGAGNQPQH
TRBJ1-2 | TRBV9 | ASSSLLTETYGYT
TRBJ2-1 | TRBV29-1 | SSPGSGYNEQF
TRBJ1-4 | TRBV7-9 | ASSFRGEKLF
TRBJ2-3 | TRBV7-9 | ASSPTVGTDTQY
TRBJ2-1 | TRBV11-3 | ASSPGLAGGNEQF